This TCR beta chain was captured by sequencing in a study of blood T cell repertoires in COVID-19. Study at large: COVID-19 samples, acute and convalescent, were from the United States, Italy and Spain. Sources were T cells, B-cell-depleted T cells, or PBMCs; the material itself was cDNA or gDNA.

There are a few counts of this clone. V was cut by 6 bases and J by 5 bases, with 16 bases left in between. The length of the CDR3 is 13 residues. The germline V gene has CDR1 SQVTM and CDR2 ANQGSEA. Original data processing: Amplified reference gene primers provided the basis for estimating nucleated cell counts. Profiled with immunoSEQ multiplex PCR; TCRdb holds only in-frame clones, not every one. That table gives V, J and clone size, and the DNA gave D and trimming. The top ten hold approximately 5.7% of the sample, which has about 130,000 clones, approximately 74% seen once. V is TRBV29-1 and J is TRBJ1-2; a weak D match, TRBD1 (5 bases). The receptor was derived from a man aged 60 to 75 with acute or convalescent COVID-19. The sequenced material came from peripheral blood. The CDR3, as DNA: TGCAGCGTCGATAGAAAGGGGTTATATGGCTACACCTTC. It yields the protein CSVDRKGLYGYTF.